This T cell receptor beta chain was sequenced during a study of PD-1 blockade in classical Hodgkin lymphoma. Relapses following autologous stem cell transplantation were seen in all patients, with brentuximab vedotin exposure varying. The CDR3 length is 14 residues. Per the germline V gene, CDR1 is SQVTM and CDR2 is ANQGSEA. The V gene end was trimmed by 8 bases and the J gene end by 6 bases; junction bases not matched to a gene: 12. Profiled with immunoSEQ multiplex PCR; TCRdb holds only in-frame clones, not every one. The profile shows some 90,000 clones, 80% to 95% of them singletons. The V gene is TRBV29-1, the J gene TRBJ2-3, with 9 bases that match TRBD2. Sequencing was performed on peripheral blood mononuclear cells (PBMCs), taken before the second cycle of nivolumab. The clonotype comes from a human donor with classical Hodgkin lymphoma. In DNA form, the CDR3 reads TGCAGCTATCTAACCGGACTAGCGCCCGATACGCAGTATTTT. The encoded protein is CSYLTGLAPDTQYF.